This T cell receptor beta chain derives from a study of blood T cell repertoires in COVID-19. About the study: Specimens from acute and convalescent COVID-19 originated in the United States, Italy and Spain.

Original handling: Nucleated cell counts were estimated from reference gene primer amplification. Assay used: immunoSEQ multiplex PCR; TCRdb lists only in-frame clones, some missing. Clone size and V and J calls were adopted from that table, with D and trimming inferred from the DNA. The profile shows approximately 450,000 clones, 87% of them singletons. V was clipped by 5 bases and J by 7 bases, with 7 bases between them. This CDR3 comprises 11 residues. Per germline, CDR1 SNHLY and CDR2 FYNNEI. V and J are TRBV2 and TRBJ2-3; the D is unclear. The receptor was isolated from a woman in her late teens or twenties with acute COVID-19. Material for sequencing was PBMCs or T cells enriched from blood (not recorded which). The CDR3 protein is CASSPVNTQYF. CDR3 nucleotides: TGTGCCAGCAGTCCGGTGAATACGCAGTATTTT.